This T cell receptor beta chain is from a study of shared clonotypes between healthy human individuals (dated by TCRdb to the early 2020s). The study in broad terms: The cohort comprised a couple of women and a few men aged 18 to 49 years. Libraries were prepared and TCR repertoires were sequenced by different laboratories using diverse techniques, in order to increase sequencing depth and limit assay-specific biases. Per donor, leukapheresis produced somewhere between about 0.85 and 9.5 billion PBMCs. For each donor, three plates each were used for CD4 naive and CD4 memory, two plates were used for CD8 naive, and one plate was used for CD8 memory. Blood TCR repertoires of four to six healthy adults were deeply sequenced to estimate repertoire size and the extent of clonotype sharing between individuals.

Using the deep immunoSEQ assay, TCR CDR3 regions were amplified from genomic DNA by multiplex PCR. Extracted genomic DNA from each cell subset was spread evenly across all wells of several immunoSEQ 96-well plates, with each plate serving as a replicate. For sorted subsets, 200 ng of genomic DNA, equivalent to roughly 33,000 T cell genomes, went into each replicate PCR. The purified libraries were quantified using a Qubit 3.0 fluorometer, sized with a Bioanalyzer 2100, and then quantified again using the KAPA Library Quantification kit. A separate single-read 150-cycle Illumina NextSeq 550 flow cell was used to sequence each immunoSEQ 96-well plate. Per the authors' processing: Because only junctional sequences without quality scores were contained in the immunoSEQ output, filtering matching that applied to full-length reads could not be performed. To assign V/J genes and CDR3, sequences were annotated using PyIR, a Python wrapper for IgBLAST v1.9, with IMGT germline references. Reads were removed for weak V/J assignments (E-value above 1e-6), missing CDR3, stop codons, out-of-frame junctions, or ambiguous translated residues. V3J clonotypes were defined as sequences sharing the same inferred V gene, J gene, and CDR3 amino acid sequence. Percentage overlap between repertoires was computed as shared unique clonotypes divided by the size of the smaller repertoire. Richness of each repertoire was evaluated using RTK rarefaction, the Chao1 estimator, and Recon v2.1 estimates of unobserved clonotypes. Generation probabilities for all TCRbeta clonotypes obtained by the gDNA method from a handful of donors were computed using OLGA. TCRdb's version of the immuneACCESS table is confined to in-frame rearrangements and falls short of the full clone set. An unresolved V gene accounts for under half of the shortfall where checked; the remainder is of unknown origin. The DNA gave D and trimming, while V, J and clone size come from that table. The sample table lists 1.5 million to 2.5 million clones, less than 95% of them with a count of one. The ten largest account for more than 0.95% of the sample.

Note on this clone: The antigen it binds to is not known. No base quality values were provided; no much bigger clone lies one nucleotide off. Other DNA sequences within the sample encode an identical CDR3.

Overall study outcomes, separate from this receptor: Higher generation probabilities were observed for clonotypes shared by all four sorted-subset donors than for non-shared clonotypes. The small number of donors limited the genetic and exposure-history diversity represented. Estimated clonotype richness was generally larger for naive than for memory subsets. Pairwise subsampling indicated that sequencing depth was expected to affect the degree of clonotype sharing among donors. When a few donors were compared, the shared fraction of clonotypes was about 5% for naive CD4, around 3.5% for naive CD8, 2.3% for memory CD4, and 0.4% for memory CD8. Even with the large sequencing depth, rarefaction of the sorted-subset datasets indicated that sequencing was incomplete. Sampling was limited to blood, and TCR repertoires in tissue likely differ from TCR repertoires in blood.

Trimming leaves V shorter by 5 bases and J shorter by 2 bases, with the junction holding 6 bases beyond the gene matches. The CDR3 numbers 16 residues from cysteine through phenylalanine. Only the CDR3 DNA is retained, 48 bases long and in frame from the first base. Looking up the germline V gene yields CDR1 SGHVS and CDR2 FQNEAQ. For the CD8 naive samples, CD45RO-negative cells were positively selected for CCR7, yielding a CD45RA+CCR7+ population from which TemRA cells were excluded. The donors were healthy, HIV-negative adults with no recently reported acute infections or vaccinations. All donors were Caucasian adults living in Nashville, Tennessee, USA. Blood was collected by leukapheresis, and PBMCs were isolated by Ficoll-Histopaque density gradient centrifugation and then cryopreserved in liquid nitrogen vapor phase. Analytical flow cytometry was used to check the purity and quantity of every magnetically sorted T cell population. Each sorted fraction had its genomic DNA isolated and then quantified by UV absorbance on a Nanodrop 2000c.

The TCR comes from a man aged 18 to 35 in good health. The chain was built from TRBV7-8 and TRBJ2-3; the junction holds 11 bases that match TRBD2. Input material: naive CD8+ T cells sorted from blood. Taken with the paper, the label for cell subset or site translates to: CD45RA+CCR7+. The CDR3: CASSPGLAGVTDTQYF. The nucleotide sequence reads as follows: TGTGCCAGCAGCCCCGGACTAGCGGGTGTCACAGATACGCAGTATTTT.